Presented here are 21 T cell receptor beta chains from one specimen sequenced in a study of OX40 agonist ivuxolimab in advanced cancers. Repertoires were generated with immunoSEQ multiplex PCR, while TCRdb's copy carries only in-frame clones and drops some. The sample comprises approximately 25,000 clones, approximately 85% of which are singletons, and 45% to 60% rests with the top ten. This material consisted of CD4+ or CD8+ T cells sorted from blood, taken in a trial of the OX40 agonist ivuxolimab. Receptors originate from an adult with an advanced solid tumor such as melanoma, head and neck, liver or kidney cancer.

The V and J genes are TRBV27 and TRBJ2-7; D is perhaps TRBD2 (7 bases). Per the germline V gene, CDR1 is MNHEY and CDR2 is SMNVEV (reference sequence). Trimming cost V 5 bases and J 7 bases, with 24 bases left between them. This CDR3 comprises 16 residues. CDR3 protein: CASSLGGGLHSREQYF. The CDR3 bases are TGTGCCAGCAGTCTTGGGGGGGGCCTTCACTCTCGGGAGCAGTACTTC.

CDR3 loop: CATMGTPKVGYTF. CDR3 nucleotides: TGTGCCACCATGGGGACCCCAAAGGTTGGCTACACCTTC. The chain combines TRBV19 with TRBJ1-2; D perhaps matches TRBD1 (5 bases). Germline V gene sequence: CDR1 LNHDA, CDR2 SQIVND (reference sequence). The germline V and J ends were trimmed by 10 bases and 7 bases, with 19 bases remaining between them. The CDR3 is 13 residues long.

The chain links TRBV19 to TRBJ1-1; 7 positions agree with TRBD1. This CDR3 is 14 amino acids long. Trimming took 7 bases from V and 4 from J; bases not matched to a gene: 9. Per the germline V gene, CDR1 is LNHDA and CDR2 is SQIVND (reference sequence). CDR3 sequence (DNA): TGTGCCAGTATGATGACAGGGTTCGCCACTGAAGCTTTCTTT. Translating it yields CASMMTGFATEAFF. Based on the CDR3 plus reference TRBV19 and TRBJ1-1, the full variable domain is DGGITQSPKYLFRKEGQNVTLSCEQNLNHDAMYWYRQDPGQGLRLIYYSQIVNDFQKGDIAEGYSVSREKKESFPLTVTSAQKNPTAFYLCASMMTGFATEAFFGQGTRLTVV.

The rearrangement uses TRBV6-6 and TRBJ1-5; tentative D call: TRBD1 (6 bases). Deletions cut 4 bases from V and 0 bases from J, with 10 bases between. The CDR3 runs 15 residues. Per the germline V gene, CDR1 is MNHNY and CDR2 is SVGAGI (reference sequence). DNA for the CDR3: TGTGCCAGCAGTTTGGGACACCATAGCAATCAGCCCCAGCATTTT. Translated, it gives CASSLGHHSNQPQHF.

The sample holds many counts of this clone. The chain combines TRBV6-1 with TRBJ1-4; TRBD1 aligns across 9 bases. This CDR3 is 15 amino acids long. The J segment lost 10 bases and the V segment lost 1 base, leaving 7 bases of the junction unmatched. The germline CDR1 and CDR2 sequences are MNHNS and SASEGT. CDR3 residues: CASSEEPGQGGKLFF. Here the CDR3 DNA reads TGTGCCAGCAGTGAAGAGCCGGGACAGGGAGGAAAACTGTTTTTT.

The V and J genes are TRBV28 and TRBJ2-4; perhaps TRBD2 as D (5 bases). Germline V CDR1 and CDR2: MDHEN, SYDVKM. This CDR3 contains 14 residues. Trimming pared 10 bases from V and 12 bases from J, leaving 25 bases between. In DNA, the CDR3 is TGTGCCACCTCCCCGGCGCCTAAGGACGGGGATCAGTACTTC. Protein product: CATSPAPKDGDQYF.

The chain carries TRBV19 and TRBJ2-7, with D tentatively TRBD1 (5 bases). V shed 1 base and J shed 6 bases, with 10 bases lying between them. The length of the CDR3 is 13 residues. Per germline, CDR1 LNHDA and CDR2 SQIVND (reference sequence). Written as DNA, the CDR3 is TGTGCCAGTAGTATAGGTGACAGCAGCGAGCAGTACTTC. Protein: CASSIGDSSEQYF.

The genes are TRBV4-1 and TRBJ2-5, with D uncertain. Germline V gene sequence: CDR1 MGHRA, CDR2 YSYEKL. There are 17 residues in the CDR3. The V end lost 0 bases, the J end lost 0 bases, and 14 bases lay between the germline ends. Here the CDR3 reads CASSQDMGGTYQETQYF. DNA for the CDR3: TGCGCCAGCAGCCAAGACATGGGTGGCACGTACCAAGAGACCCAGTACTTC.

This clone was seen just once. The CDR3 coding sequence is TGTGCCAGCAGTGAATTGTCTATGGGATCAGGATCGGGAGGCTACACCTTC. This gives the protein CASSELSMGSGSGGYTF. This chain links TRBV6-1 with TRBJ1-2; D is undetermined. Germline V lookup: CDR1 MNHNS, CDR2 SASEGT. Trimming shortened V by 2 bases and J by 8 bases, and 24 bases separated the two germline ends. CDR3 size: 17 residues.

The V and J genes are TRBV28 and TRBJ1-5; D is undetermined. V was trimmed by 7 bases and J by 2 bases, leaving 9 bases between them. Germline V gene data show CDR1 as MDHEN and CDR2 as SYDVKM. This CDR3 region has 13 residues. CDR3 nucleotides: TGTGCCAGCACTAACCGGGGCAATCAGCCCCAGCATTTT. It translates to CASTNRGNQPQHF.

The V gene is TRBV7-3, the J gene TRBJ2-4; D unclear. Trimming removed 1 base from V and 8 bases from J, with 12 bases in between. This CDR3 contains 14 residues. Germline V gene data show CDR1 as SGHTA and CDR2 as FQGTGA. The CDR3 protein is CASSLIGLGDIQYF. CDR3 DNA sequence: TGTGCCAGCAGCTTAATAGGGCTCGGCGACATTCAGTACTTC.

This chain links TRBV27 with TRBJ1-5; weak D call: TRBD1 (5 bases). The CDR3 loop spans 15 amino acids. Per the germline V gene, CDR1 is MNHEY and CDR2 is SMNVEV (reference sequence). The ends were cut back, 1 base at V and 3 bases at J, with 10 bases in the middle. CDR3 nucleotides: TGTGCCAGCAGTTTATACACAGGAACCAATCAGCCCCAGCATTTT. Its translation: CASSLYTGTNQPQHF.

The chain recombines TRBV28 with TRBJ1-1, with TRBD1 matching over 8 bases. With V trimmed by 4 bases and J by 11 bases, 24 bases remained unmatched. CDR3 length: 18 residues. Germline CDR1 reads MDHEN; CDR2 reads SYDVKM. This chain's CDR3 is CASSSELHIQGGLTRAFF. The CDR3 DNA follows: TGTGCCAGCAGTTCCGAACTTCATATACAGGGGGGACTAACGCGGGCTTTCTTT.

The rearrangement links TRBV7-9 to TRBJ2-5, with D possibly TRBD1 on 5 matching bases. CDR3 length: 19 amino acids. From germline, CDR1 is SEHNR and CDR2 FQNEAQ (reference sequence). V was trimmed by 0 bases and J by 1 base, leaving 21 bases between them. The CDR3 region is CASSLAGAAAGHLQETQYF. The CDR3, as DNA: TGTGCCAGCAGCTTAGCTGGGGCGGCGGCAGGCCACCTCCAAGAGACCCAGTACTTC.

The rearrangement links TRBV28 to TRBJ1-2; 9 nucleotides line up with TRBD1. After removal of 6 bases from V and 6 bases from J, the junction contained 8 bases not matched to a gene. CDR1 and CDR2 (germline): MDHEN, SYDVKM. This CDR3 has 14 amino acids. CDR3 sequence (DNA): TGTGCCAGCAGCCATACAGGGGGCGCAGATGGCTACACCTTC. Protein: CASSHTGGADGYTF.

This clone occurred once. The rearrangement links TRBV28 to TRBJ1-5; a weak D match, TRBD1 (6 bases). This CDR3 contains 15 residues. Germline values: CDR1 MDHEN, CDR2 SYDVKM. V lost 5 bases and J 3 bases, leaving 14 bases between the germline ends. CDR3 loop: CASSTRGGYNQPQHF. As DNA, the CDR3 is TGTGCCAGCAGTACCCGAGGGGGATACAATCAGCCCCAGCATTTT.

The chain recombines TRBV7-9 with TRBJ2-5; 8 bases fit TRBD2. Germline V gene sequence: CDR1 SEHNR, CDR2 FQNEAQ (reference sequence). V trimming: 5 bases; J trimming: 7 bases; junction bases outside the gene matches: 9. There are 14 residues in the CDR3. As DNA, the CDR3 is TGTGCCAGCAGCCCGGGACTAGGAGCCCCGACCCAGTACTTC. This sequence encodes CASSPGLGAPTQYF.

V and J are TRBV5-4 and TRBJ1-1, with D uncertain. Germline-derived CDR1 and CDR2 are SGHNT and YYREEE (reference sequence). The CDR3 contains 15 residues. Trimming removed 6 bases from V and 3 bases from J, with 18 bases in between. This chain's CDR3 is CASNPPGGMYTEAFF. CDR3 bases: TGTGCCAGCAACCCCCCGGGAGGTATGTACACTGAAGCTTTCTTT.

The gene calls are TRBV4-2 and TRBJ2-5; 8 positions agree with TRBD2. The CDR3 has 18 amino acids. The V and J ends lost 0 bases and 2 bases, in that order; junction bases with no gene match: 11. The germline CDR1 and CDR2 sequences are LGHNA and YNFKEQ. The chain's CDR3 is CASSQDGPAGVRQETQYF. CDR3 nucleotide sequence: TGTGCCAGCAGCCAAGACGGTCCAGCGGGGGTACGACAAGAGACCCAGTACTTC.

The chain combines TRBV9 with TRBJ2-7; 8 nucleotides match TRBD2. The CDR3 loop spans 16 amino acids. V lost 0 bases to trimming and J lost 3 bases; unmatched junction nucleotides: 8. The germline CDR1 and CDR2 sequences are SGDLS and YYNGEE. The CDR3 bases are TGTGCCAGCAGCGTAGCGGGAGGGACCATCATCTACGAGCAGTACTTC. Translating gives CASSVAGGTIIYEQYF.

The rearrangement links TRBV7-9 to TRBJ1-1; D gene unclear. Germline V lookup: CDR1 SEHNR, CDR2 FQNEAQ (reference sequence). This CDR3 is 12 amino acids long. V gave up 3 bases and J gave up 9 bases, with 11 bases separating them. Here the CDR3 reads CASSFSRVQAFF. The CDR3 bases are TGTGCCAGCAGCTTCTCCCGGGTCCAAGCTTTCTTT.